This T cell receptor beta chain is from a study of identical twins (dated by TCRdb to 2015 to 2016). Notes on the research overall: To test whether fetal clonotypes persist, this study deep-sequenced TCR alpha and beta repertoires from monozygotic twins, from unrelated adults of various ages, and from cord blood. To rule out contamination, the twin experiments were replicated at different times with different library preparation protocols.

The library was produced with 5' RACE. TCRdb shows the sequencer as Illumina HiSeq 2000. A universal primer binding site was introduced by template switching, and a unique molecular identifier was present in the final cDNA, enabling accurate counting of TCR cDNA molecules. First-strand cDNA for TCR alpha and beta chains was synthesized from specific primers in the conserved constant-segment region. To control for contamination, every cDNA library was double barcoded, receiving both a SMART-Mk sample barcode and Illumina barcodes. TruSeq adapter sequences along with Illumina sample barcodes were introduced in two successive PCR steps. Sequencing of the TCR alpha and beta cDNA libraries was done on the Illumina HiSeq platform using custom primers. The authors processed their data as follows. MiGEC was used to process raw reads and extract unique molecular identifiers, and MiXCR was used to find CDR3 positions. For each individual, recombination models were inferred using an EM algorithm with the repgenHMM and IGoR tools. Shared clonotype analysis was performed with the tcR package in R, normalizing sharing by the product of cloneset sizes. To study raw recombination free of thymic and clonal selection effects, out-of-frame nonproductive sequences were analyzed. TCRdb took the public reads, trimmed them with fastp at Q25, ran MiXCR for clone calling and kept in-frame beta chains. Each CDR3 protein appears once, grouped with its most common genes and DNA. The V and J calls come from TCRdb's annotation, not from the publication. The sample contains 1.5 million to 2 million distinct CDR3 sequences, less than 35% of them found a single time. Of the sample, less than 0.35% is held by the ten largest clones.

Broader findings and caveats from the paper: Out-of-frame TCR alpha sequences shared between twins showed an excess of low generation-probability sequences compared with coincidental sharing between unrelated individuals. Zero-insertion analyses could be partly confounded by invariant T cells such as MAIT and iNKT, though diverse VJ usage argued against such confounding for most clonotypes. Excess twin sharing in beta out-of-frame sequences was weaker because fewer shared sequences lowered the signal-to-noise ratio. Recombination models systematically underestimated out-of-frame TCR alpha sharing in monozygotic twins but agreed with sharing between unrelated individuals. Because the same donors could not be followed over many years, the conclusions relied on cross-sectional statistical analysis. Abundant cord blood beta clonotypes had fewer insertions, young adult naive repertoires showed a similar but weaker trend, and memory repertoires showed no such trend.

Every donor was a healthy Caucasian. With regard to this clonotype: This receptor's antigen is unknown. Per-nucleotide qualities are absent, and no much larger clonotype sits a single base away.

Sequencing was done on a sample of cord blood. The clonotype was recovered from a newborn girl in good health.

The CDR3 protein is CASSLTRRGTSYEQYF. The DNA sequence is given as TGTGCCAGCAGCCTGACGCGACGCGGAACCTCGTACGAGCAGTACTTC. The rearranged chain carries TRBV16 and TRBJ2-7; no confident D gene assignment can be made. CDR1 and CDR2, per the germline V gene, are KGHSY and FQNENV. The CDR3 starts with the cysteine, ends with the phenylalanine, and has 16 residues. Kept here is only the CDR3 DNA, which spans 48 bases and is read in frame from base 1. Trimming costs V 4 bases and J 4 bases, and their ends lie 20 bases apart.